These T cell receptor beta chains were read from a single sample in a study of cytomegalovirus exposure and HLA in healthy donors. The protocol was immunoSEQ multiplex PCR, while the TCRdb copy is restricted to in-frame clones and leaves out a portion. The sample lists approximately 130,000 clones; more than 70% were seen once. Source material: PBMCs. The receptors were gathered from a woman younger than 45 in good health and CMV-seronegative. Each CDR3 is given with its conserved first and last residue. D genes are given only for firm matches. Expanded clones are given a class, and other clones once, few, many or no size at all.

clone_size	v_call	j_call	d_call	cdr3_nt	cdr3_aa
-	TRBV7-9	TRBJ1-1	TRBD1	TGTGCCAGCAGGGGGACAGGGGGTAACACTGAAGCTTTCTTT	CASRGTGGNTEAFF
many	TRBV20-1	TRBJ2-7	-	TGCAGTGCCAATCGGGACTACGAGCAGTACTTC	CSANRDYEQYF
-	TRBV2	TRBJ1-2	-	TGTGCCAGCAGTAGGAGGGTAGGGCCTTATGGCTACACCTTC	CASSRRVGPYGYTF
once	TRBV9	TRBJ2-3	-	TGTGCCAGCAGCGTAGCTACCGGACTTAAAGATACGCAGTATTTT	CASSVATGLKDTQYF
-	TRBV5-1	TRBJ2-2	TRBD1	TGCGCCAGCAGCTTGACCCGGGACAGGGCAGGGACCGGGGAGCTGTTTTTT	CASSLTRDRAGTGELFF
-	TRBV9	TRBJ2-2	TRBD2	TGTGCCAGCAGCGTAGACGGGGGGGCTGTCGGGGAGCTGTTTTTT	CASSVDGGAVGELFF
-	TRBV5-1	TRBJ1-6	TRBD1	TGCGCCAGCAGTCTGGGACAGGGGATTAATTCACCCCTCCACTTT	CASSLGQGINSPLHF
-	TRBV27	TRBJ1-4	-	TGTGCCAGCAGTTTTCGCAGGGCGGATGAAAAACTGTTTTTT	CASSFRRADEKLFF
once	TRBV5-1	TRBJ2-7	TRBD2	TGCGCCAGCAGCTTGGTGGTTGGCGGGGGGTTTGACGAGCAGTACTTC	CASSLVVGGGFDEQYF
-	TRBV11-2	TRBJ2-1	TRBD2	TGTGCCAGCAGCCCTGGACTAGCGTCCTACAATGAGCAGTTCTTC	CASSPGLASYNEQFF
-	TRBV6-1	TRBJ1-6	-	TGTGCCAGCACCAGACAGAATTCACCCCTCCACTTT	CASTRQNSPLHF
once	TRBV11-2	TRBJ1-2	-	TGTGCCAGCAGCCCCTTAGCGGGGACCGGAGGGATCTCTGGCTACACCTTC	CASSPLAGTGGISGYTF
-	TRBV4-1	TRBJ2-7	TRBD1	TGCGCCAGCAGCCAAGATCCCAGATCCCGGGACAGGGATCCATACGAGCAGTACTTC	CASSQDPRSRDRDPYEQYF
-	TRBV15	TRBJ2-5	-	TGTGCCACCAGCAGAGGCAGGAACCAAGAGACCCAGTACTTC	CATSRGRNQETQYF
-	TRBV5-4	TRBJ2-7	TRBD1	TGTGCCAGCAGCTGGGACAGGGCAACCTACGAGCAGTACTTC	CASSWDRATYEQYF
-	TRBV5-4	TRBJ2-5	-	TGTGCCAGCAGCTTGGCCCAGCGGGCCCAAGAGACCCAGTACTTC	CASSLAQRAQETQYF
-	TRBV11-2	TRBJ1-3	-	TGTGCCAGCAGCTTAGTGCAGGAAAACACCATATATTTT	CASSLVQENTIYF
-	TRBV2	TRBJ1-4	-	TGTGCCAGCAATACAGGGAAAGAAAAACTGTTTTTT	CASNTGKEKLFF
-	TRBV27	TRBJ1-1	TRBD1	TGTGCCAGCAGTTCATGGGGGCCCGGGACAGGGATCACTGAAGCTTTCTTT	CASSSWGPGTGITEAFF
-	TRBV2	TRBJ2-1	-	TGTGCCAGCAGTCCCCGGGGGGCAACCTACAATGAGCAGTTCTTC	CASSPRGATYNEQFF
few	TRBV19	TRBJ1-2	TRBD1	TGTGCCAGTGGAGGACAGGAGAACTTCTATGGCTACACCTTC	CASGGQENFYGYTF
-	TRBV7-2	TRBJ2-7	TRBD2	TGTGCCAGCAGGCTAGCGGGGGGTCTTCGAGGGGAGCAGTACTTC	CASRLAGGLRGEQYF
-	TRBV4-3	TRBJ2-5	-	TGCGCCAGCAGCCGCAACACCGGACTCGGGACCCAGTACTTC	CASSRNTGLGTQYF
-	TRBV4-1	TRBJ2-7	-	TGCGCCAGCAGCCGCAGGGATCTGAGCTCCTACGAGCAGTACTTC	CASSRRDLSSYEQYF
-	TRBV2	TRBJ2-3	TRBD1	TGTGCCAGCAGTGCAGGGGGCGCGGGCACAGATACGCAGTATTTT	CASSAGGAGTDTQYF
-	TRBV19	TRBJ1-4	TRBD1	TGTGCCAGTAGTATTCCCCACAGGGGGCTGGTTGAAAAACTGTTTTTT	CASSIPHRGLVEKLFF
-	TRBV9	TRBJ1-2	-	TGTGCCAGCAGCGCCAGGGGAAAGAACTATGGCTACACCTTC	CASSARGKNYGYTF
-	TRBV6-4	TRBJ2-3	TRBD2	TGTGCCAGCAGTGAACTAGCGGGGGGGTACACAGATACGCAGTATTTT	CASSELAGGYTDTQYF
-	TRBV13	TRBJ2-7	-	TGTGCCAGCAGCTTAGCTGTGTTCCCTTACGAGCAGTACTTC	CASSLAVFPYEQYF
-	TRBV7-8	TRBJ1-1	-	TGTGCCAGCAGCTTACTAGAGGCAGGGAAGAACACTGAAGCTTTCTTT	CASSLLEAGKNTEAFF
-	TRBV15	TRBJ2-4	-	TGTGCCACCAGCAGATTTAAACTCACCGGGCCCGCCAGGGGCATTCAGTACTTC	CATSRFKLTGPARGIQYF
-	TRBV30	TRBJ2-4	TRBD2	TGTGCCTGGAGGGAGCGGGGGCAAACAATCCTAGCCAAAAACATTCAGTACTTC	CAWRERGQTILAKNIQYF
once	TRBV5-4	TRBJ2-2	-	TGTGCCAGCAGGGCAGACGGGACGAACACCGGGGAGCTGTTTTTT	CASRADGTNTGELFF
-	TRBV7-8	TRBJ1-2	TRBD1	TGTGCCAGCAGCCGGGACAGATACTATGGCTACACCTTC	CASSRDRYYGYTF
-	TRBV1	TRBJ2-7	-	TGCACCAGCAGCCGCCCAGTACAGGGCGCGATCTACGAGCAGTACTTC	CTSSRPVQGAIYEQYF
few	TRBV4-1	TRBJ2-2	-	TGCGCCAGCAGCCAAGGGGCAGGGGGGACCGGGGAGCTGTTTTTT	CASSQGAGGTGELFF
-	TRBV5-1	TRBJ2-7	-	TGCGCCAGCAAGTGGGGTGAGGGCGAGCAGTACTTC	CASKWGEGEQYF
-	TRBV2	TRBJ2-7	-	TGTGCCAGCAGTGTGGCAGGGTATGGGGAGCAGTACTTC	CASSVAGYGEQYF
-	TRBV6-1	TRBJ1-1	-	TGTGCCAGCAGTGAAATCTCCCGCATGGGGGGCACTGAAGCTTTCTTT	CASSEISRMGGTEAFF
-	TRBV4-3	TRBJ1-5	TRBD1	TGCGCCAGCAGCCAGGACAGGGAATCGAATCAGCCCCAGCATTTT	CASSQDRESNQPQHF
-	TRBV4-1	TRBJ1-3	-	TGCGCCAGCAGCCAAGGTTGGGGCGCTGGAAACACCATATATTTT	CASSQGWGAGNTIYF